These T cell receptor beta chains were read from a single sample in a study of Ad26.COV2.S vaccination and SARS-CoV-2 variants. Clones were read by immunoSEQ multiplex PCR, and TCRdb kept only the in-frame ones, dropping some. The sample comprises approximately 480,000 clones, around nine tenths of which are singletons, and roughly 13% rests with the top ten. Sequences were derived from peripheral blood, sampled in a trial of Ad26.COV2.S vaccine versus placebo. Every receptor here comes from a person aged 18 to 59 who received the Ad26.COV2.S COVID-19 vaccine or a placebo. Both conserved end residues are part of each CDR3.

J gene,V gene,CDR3 protein
TRBJ2-3,TRBV10-3,CAISDPRARGGTDTQYF
TRBJ2-7,TRBV7-9,CASSPDSNAYEQYF
TRBJ1-2,TRBV11-2,CASRPAGQAASSGYTF
TRBJ2-5,TRBV5-1,CASSLAGTEKETQYF
TRBJ1-6,TRBV7-9,CASSSANRVRSPLHF
TRBJ2-5,TRBV19,CASSLQRTVQETQYF
TRBJ2-7,TRBV29-1,CSVGTAIRYEQYF
TRBJ2-7,TRBV12-3/TRBV12-4,CASSPDSLEQYF
TRBJ2-5,TRBV3-1/TRBV3-2,CASRALLANAGETQYF
TRBJ2-7,TRBV5-1,CASSSRTSGPYEQYF
TRBJ1-1,TRBV7-9,CASSQGQGFQRAFF
TRBJ2-7,TRBV4-1,CASSQDKFGSSLTYEQYF
TRBJ2-3,TRBV3-1/TRBV3-2,CASSQDVQATDTQYF
TRBJ2-1,TRBV14,CASSQAYEQFF
TRBJ2-5,TRBV7-9,CASSPPQERQGGQETQYF
TRBJ2-7,TRBV6-2/TRBV6-3,CASSYGGGQRYF
TRBJ1-6,TRBV5-1,CASRLDSPINSPLHF